The clone carrying this TCR beta chain was counted at least ten times. The antigen remains unidentified. This record belongs to a study of early T cells in non-severe SARS-CoV-2 infection. Turning to the study itself: From unsorted whole blood, bulk RNA was sequenced, and the chains remained unpaired.

The V segment lost 1 base and the J segment 0 bases; nucleotides outside the gene matches: 3. CDR1 is LGHNA and CDR2 is YSLEER in the germline V gene. The CDR3 contains 16 residues. Individual cDNA molecules were tagged with unique molecular identifiers. TCRdb analysed the 5' RACE reads with MiXCR anew, one entry per CDR3 protein. The profile covers roughly 33,000 distinct CDR3 sequences, with under 6% appearing a single time and over 12% taken by the ten largest. Study conclusions and caveats: A preference for anti-spike CD8 responses marked VDJdb matching, which missed private and CD4 specificities.

The sequenced sample consisted of whole blood. The sequence was obtained from an adult who was a healthcare worker with PCR-confirmed SARS-CoV-2 infection or an uninfected control (not recorded which). The rearrangement joins TRBV4-3 to TRBJ2-1; 7 bases agree with TRBD1. CDR3 sequence (DNA): TGCGCCAGCAGCCAAGGTTCAGGGGGCTCCTACAATGAGCAGTTCTTC. Encoded protein: CASSQGSGGSYNEQFF.